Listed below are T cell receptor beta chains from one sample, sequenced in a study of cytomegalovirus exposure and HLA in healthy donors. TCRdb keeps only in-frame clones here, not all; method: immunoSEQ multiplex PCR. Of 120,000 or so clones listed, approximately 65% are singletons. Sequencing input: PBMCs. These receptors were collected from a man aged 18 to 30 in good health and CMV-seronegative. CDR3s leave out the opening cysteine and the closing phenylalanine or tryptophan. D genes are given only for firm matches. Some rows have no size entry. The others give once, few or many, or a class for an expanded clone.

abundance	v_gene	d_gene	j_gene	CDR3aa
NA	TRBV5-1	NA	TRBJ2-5	ASSRTVEETQY
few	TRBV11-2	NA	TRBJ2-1	ASSLDRIKPF
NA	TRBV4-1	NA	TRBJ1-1	ASSQVSTEAF
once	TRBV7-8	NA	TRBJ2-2	ASSLSWNRNTGELF
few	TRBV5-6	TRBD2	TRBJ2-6	ASSLGGGGRIAGANVLT
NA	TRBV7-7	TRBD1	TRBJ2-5	ASSSQPTGETQY
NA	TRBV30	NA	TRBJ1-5	AWSSGGGNQPQH
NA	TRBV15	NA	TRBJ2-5	ATSSTGTQETQY
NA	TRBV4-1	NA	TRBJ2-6	ASSQAPGASAPSGANVLT
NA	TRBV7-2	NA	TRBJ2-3	ASSLGGNPADTQY
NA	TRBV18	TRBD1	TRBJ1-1	ASSPPNRGLNTEAF